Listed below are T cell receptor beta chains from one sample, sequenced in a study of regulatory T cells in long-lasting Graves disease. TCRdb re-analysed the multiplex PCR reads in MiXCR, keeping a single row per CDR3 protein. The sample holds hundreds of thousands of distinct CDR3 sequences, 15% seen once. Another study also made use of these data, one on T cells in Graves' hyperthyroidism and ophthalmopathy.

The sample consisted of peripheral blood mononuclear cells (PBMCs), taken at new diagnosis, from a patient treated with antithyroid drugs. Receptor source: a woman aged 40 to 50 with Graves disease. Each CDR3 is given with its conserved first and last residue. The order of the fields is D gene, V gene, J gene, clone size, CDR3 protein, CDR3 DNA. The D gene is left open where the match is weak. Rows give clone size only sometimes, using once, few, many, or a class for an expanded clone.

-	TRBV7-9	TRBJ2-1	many	CASSLAGSTNEQFF	TGTGCCAGCAGCTTAGCGGGCAGTACCAATGAGCAGTTCTTC
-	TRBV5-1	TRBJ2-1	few	CASSFVESSYNEQFF	TGCGCCAGCAGCTTCGTGGAGAGCTCCTACAATGAGCAGTTCTTC
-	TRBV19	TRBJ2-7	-	CASSIEGSSYEQYF	TGTGCCAGTAGTATCGAGGGTAGCTCCTACGAGCAGTACTTC
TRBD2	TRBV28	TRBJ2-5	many	CASSALAGEGDETQYF	TGTGCCAGCAGTGCATTAGCGGGTGAGGGAGATGAGACCCAGTACTTC
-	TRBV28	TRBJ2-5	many	CASSHPRFTIETQYF	TGTGCCAGCAGCCATCCCAGGTTTACCATCGAGACCCAGTACTTC
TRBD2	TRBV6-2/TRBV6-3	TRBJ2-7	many	CASSYSILAGEYEQYF	TGTGCCAGCAGTTACTCGATTCTAGCGGGAGAATACGAGCAGTACTTC
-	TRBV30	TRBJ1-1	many	CAWTPLTGRLAEAFF	TGTGCCTGGACCCCCCTGACAGGACGTTTGGCTGAAGCTTTCTTT
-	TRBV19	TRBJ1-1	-	CASSILTGVNTEAFF	TGTGCCAGTAGTATCTTAACAGGAGTGAACACTGAAGCTTTCTTT
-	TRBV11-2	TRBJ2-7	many	CASSPARVRNEQYF	TGTGCCAGCAGCCCCGCTCGGGTCAGAAACGAGCAGTACTTC
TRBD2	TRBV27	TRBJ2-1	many	CASSPRLAGYNEQFF	TGTGCCAGCAGTCCCCGACTAGCGGGATACAATGAGCAGTTCTTC
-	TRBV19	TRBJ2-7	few	CASTGSLEQYF	TGTGCCAGTACGGGGTCCCTGGAGCAGTACTTC
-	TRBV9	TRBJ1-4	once	CASSSKTTNEKLFF	TGTGCCAGCAGCTCGAAAACAACTAATGAAAAACTGTTTTTT
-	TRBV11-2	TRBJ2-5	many	CASSPGLLGRETQYF	TGTGCCAGCAGCCCGGGACTTCTGGGACGGGAGACCCAGTACTTC
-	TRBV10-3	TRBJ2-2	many	CAISGGDLGELFF	TGTGCCATCAGTGGTGGGGACCTCGGGGAGCTGTTTTTT
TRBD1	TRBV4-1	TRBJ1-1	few	CASSQNRQGGGDVFF	TGCGCCAGCAGCCAAAATCGACAGGGTGGCGGTGATGTTTTCTTT
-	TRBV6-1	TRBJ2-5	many	CASSADSQTQYF	TGTGCCAGCAGTGCGGACAGTCAGACCCAGTACTTC
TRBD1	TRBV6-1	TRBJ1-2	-	CASHGGQGVGLYGYTF	TGTGCCAGTCACGGGGGACAGGGTGTGGGGCTCTATGGCTACACCTTC
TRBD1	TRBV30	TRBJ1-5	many	CAWSQGDRDVTPQHF	TGTGCCTGGAGCCAAGGGGACAGGGACGTAACGCCCCAGCATTTT
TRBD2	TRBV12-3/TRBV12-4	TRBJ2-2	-	CASSILAGGNGELFF	TGTGCCAGCAGTATACTGGCGGGAGGGAACGGGGAGCTGTTTTTT
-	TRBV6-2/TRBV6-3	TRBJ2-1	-	CASSYSNAGTFDEQFF	TGTGCCAGCAGTTACTCGAACGCTGGAACCTTTGATGAGCAGTTCTTC
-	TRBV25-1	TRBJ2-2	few	CASSEPGLELFF	TGTGCCAGCAGTGAACCCGGACTGGAGCTGTTTTTT
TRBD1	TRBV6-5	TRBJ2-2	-	CASSYGTGRTGELFF	TGTGCCAGCAGTTACGGGACAGGGAGGACCGGGGAGCTGTTTTTT
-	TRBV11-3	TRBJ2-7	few	CASSFGQGTLTYEQYF	TGTGCCAGCAGCTTCGGCCAGGGGACTCTTACCTACGAGCAGTACTTC
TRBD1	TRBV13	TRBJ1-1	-	CASSLVGTGGITEAFF	TGTGCCAGCAGCTTAGTAGGGACAGGGGGAATCACTGAAGCTTTCTTT
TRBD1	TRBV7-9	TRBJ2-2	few	CASSLGTGTTGELFF	TGTGCCAGCAGCTTAGGGACAGGGACCACCGGGGAGCTGTTTTTT
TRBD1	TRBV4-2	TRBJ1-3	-	CASSQGPQGAPGNTIYF	TGTGCCAGCAGCCAAGGTCCACAGGGGGCCCCTGGAAACACCATATATTTT
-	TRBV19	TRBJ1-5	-	CASSTGTAGRPQHF	TGTGCCAGTAGTACCGGGACGGCGGGCAGGCCCCAGCATTTT
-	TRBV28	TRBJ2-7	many	CASRTTGTKQYF	TGTGCCAGCAGGACAACCGGGACAAAGCAGTACTTC
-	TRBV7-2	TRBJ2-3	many	CASSPGNADTQYF	TGTGCCAGCAGTCCGGGGAACGCAGATACGCAGTATTTT
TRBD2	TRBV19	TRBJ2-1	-	CASLGLAGGYEQFF	TGTGCCAGCCTGGGGCTAGCGGGAGGGTATGAGCAGTTCTTC
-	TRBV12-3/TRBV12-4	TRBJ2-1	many	CASIHSLTGAYNEQFF	TGTGCCAGCATTCACTCTCTGACAGGAGCCTACAATGAGCAGTTCTTC
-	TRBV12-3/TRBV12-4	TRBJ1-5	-	CASSFGGMQPQHF	TGTGCCAGCAGTTTTGGAGGGATGCAGCCCCAGCATTTT
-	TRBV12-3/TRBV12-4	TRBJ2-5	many	CASSLRAMGETQYF	TGTGCCAGCAGTTTAAGAGCGATGGGAGAGACCCAGTACTTC
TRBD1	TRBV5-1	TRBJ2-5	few	CASSLGDRGMETQYF	TGCGCCAGCAGCTTGGGGGACAGGGGGATGGAGACCCAGTACTTC
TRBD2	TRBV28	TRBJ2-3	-	CASSSDSGRVDTQYF	TGTGCCAGCAGTTCCGACAGCGGGAGGGTCGATACGCAGTATTTT
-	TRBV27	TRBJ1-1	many	CASTGGQGITEAFF	TGTGCCAGCACTGGAGGGCAGGGGATCACTGAAGCTTTCTTT
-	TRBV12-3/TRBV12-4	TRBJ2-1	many	CASSLLAPYNEQFF	TGTGCCAGCAGTTTACTTGCGCCCTACAATGAGCAGTTCTTC
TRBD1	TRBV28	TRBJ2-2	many	CASSRSDRPGELFF	TGTGCCAGCAGTCGCTCGGACAGGCCCGGGGAGCTGTTTTTT
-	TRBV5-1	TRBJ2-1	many	CASSPDGGSSYNEQFF	TGCGCCAGCAGCCCCGATGGGGGAAGCTCCTACAATGAGCAGTTCTTC
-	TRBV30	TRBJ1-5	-	CAWSGQDNQPQHF	TGTGCCTGGAGTGGGCAGGACAATCAGCCCCAGCATTTT
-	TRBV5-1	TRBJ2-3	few	CASSRTDRTDTQYF	TGCGCCAGCAGCAGGACAGACCGCACAGATACGCAGTATTTT
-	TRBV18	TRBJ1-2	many	CASSPSQGNYGYTF	TGTGCCAGCTCACCCTCCCAGGGGAACTATGGCTACACCTTC
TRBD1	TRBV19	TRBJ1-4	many	CASSNDRGMSEKLFF	TGTGCCAGTAGTAACGACAGGGGGATGAGTGAAAAACTGTTTTTT
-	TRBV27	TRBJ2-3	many	CASSFMGHLTTDTQYF	TGTGCCAGCAGTTTTATGGGCCACCTCACCACAGATACGCAGTATTTT
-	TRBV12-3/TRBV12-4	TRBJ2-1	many	CASSFRGGEQFF	TGTGCCAGCAGTTTCAGGGGAGGGGAGCAGTTCTTC
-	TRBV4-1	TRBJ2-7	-	CASSQETGLSYEQYF	TGCGCCAGCAGCCAAGAGACTGGACTCAGCTACGAGCAGTACTTC
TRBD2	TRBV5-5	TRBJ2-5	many	CASSPTTSEETQYF	TGTGCCAGCAGCCCCACGACTAGCGAGGAGACCCAGTACTTC
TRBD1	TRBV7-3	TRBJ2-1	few	CASSSRQGASYNEQFF	TGTGCCAGCAGCTCCCGACAGGGGGCCTCCTACAATGAGCAGTTCTTC
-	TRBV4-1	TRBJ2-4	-	CASSQGDPSAKNIQYF	TGCGCCAGCAGCCAAGGGGACCCGTCGGCCAAAAACATTCAGTACTTC